This T cell receptor beta chain stems from a study of cytomegalovirus exposure and HLA in healthy donors. Study background: HLA-typed donors were the source of tens of millions of unique TCRs, which an early data release held. Genotyping of roughly 400 donors showed that 80% to 85% belonged to the Caucasian-associated ancestry cluster.

This clone came up a few times. Antigen: not known. Whole-study findings and limits: Later analysis revealed greater clonal expansion in HLA-associated TCR beta chains than in equally common others.

The CDR3 runs to 14 residues. Germline V CDR1 and CDR2: LGHNA, YSLEER. Losses at the gene ends were 8 bases for V and 6 bases for J; bases not matched to a gene: 5. Primers: 60 Vbeta forward and 13 Jbeta reverse. Only in-frame clones appear in the TCRdb table, and some are missing; sequencing was by immunoSEQ multiplex PCR. The sample lists about 100,000 clones, 81% occurring once. What was sequenced was PBMCs. The origin of this receptor is a woman in her seventies in good health and CMV-seropositive. V gene TRBV4-3 combines with J gene TRBJ2-3; 13 nucleotides line up with TRBD2. The chain's CDR3 is CASGLAGEGDTQYF. The CDR3 coding sequence is TGCGCCAGCGGACTAGCGGGAGAAGGGGATACGCAGTATTTT.